This T cell receptor beta chain was found in a study of Ad26.COV2.S vaccination and SARS-CoV-2 variants. Study outcomes and limitations: Breadth, reportedly substantial, characterized the spike-specific CD8+ and CD4+ T cell responses after vaccination.

Details on this clone: The antigen remains undetermined.

Repertoires were generated with immunoSEQ multiplex PCR, while TCRdb's copy carries only in-frame clones and drops some. The table includes roughly 420,000 clones, about 88% detected once. Noted treatment: around 19 received Ad26.COV2.S at low or high dose, single or two shots; about five received placebo; per-sample allocation not given. All samples were drawn on day 63, counting from the first vaccine or placebo injection. Donation came from an adult in Boston who was aged 18-55 years. V lost 2 bases, J lost 5 bases, and 9 bases lay in between. The CDR3 consists of 13 residues. Here the sequenced sample was peripheral blood, taken in a trial of Ad26.COV2.S vaccine versus placebo. The origin of this receptor is a person between 18 and 65 years old who received the Ad26.COV2.S COVID-19 vaccine or a placebo. J is TRBJ2-5 and V is TRBV12-3 or TRBV12-4; unclear D gene. CDR3 coding DNA: TGTGCCAGCAGTTTACTGGGATGGGAGACCCAGTACTTC. This encodes CASSLLGWETQYF.